Shown below are 24 T cell receptor beta chains from a single sample sequenced in a study of blood T cell repertoires in COVID-19 (dated by TCRdb to 2020 to 2021). The method behind the library was the immunoSEQ multiplex PCR assay. In TCRdb, the immuneACCESS table is reduced to in-frame sequences with V and J assigned. These tables do not hold every clone; where another copy was compared, an unresolved V gene accounts for under half, and the others remain unexplained. Here the sample has 140,000 to 150,000 clones; approximately 80% occur a single time. The ten largest clones capture around 8.4% of the sample. The sample was peripheral blood. The receptors were sampled from a human donor in a cohort sampled during active COVID-19.

The rearrangement uses TRBV18 and TRBJ2-7, with a weak D call TRBD2 (5 bases). The CDR3 extends over 15 amino acids. Trimming pared 3 bases from V and 0 bases from J, leaving 12 bases between. Germline assignment: CDR1 KGHSH and CDR2 LQKENI. In nucleotides, the CDR3 is TGTGCCAGCTCACCCGGACTGGCGATCTCCTACGAGCAGTACTTC. This translates into CASSPGLAISYEQYF.

This clone was seen only a few times. The CDR3 DNA reads TGTGCCAGCAGCAAAGGACTAGCGGGAATAAATGAGCAGTTCTTC. It is translated as CASSKGLAGINEQFF. The chain uses TRBV2 and TRBJ2-1; 12 positions agree with TRBD2. This CDR3 has 15 residues. V lost 6 bases to trimming and J lost 7 bases; unmatched junction nucleotides: 7. The germline gives CDR1 SNHLY, CDR2 FYNNEI.

The chain employs TRBV19 and TRBJ2-7, with 7 nucleotides matching TRBD1. Germline lookup yields CDR1 LNHDA and CDR2 SQIVND (reference sequence). Unmatched junction bases numbered 5, after V lost 1 base and J lost 2 bases. The CDR3 has 15 residues. In DNA, the CDR3 is TGTGCCAGTAGTATAGGACCCAGGGGGACCTACGAGCAGTACTTC. Its protein is CASSIGPRGTYEQYF. The full variable domain, its missing parts supplied by reference TRBV19 and TRBJ2-7, is DGGITQSPKYLFRKEGQNVTLSCEQNLNHDAMYWYRQDPGQGLRLIYYSQIVNDFQKGDIAEGYSVSREKKESFPLTVTSAQKNPTAFYLCASSIGPRGTYEQYFGPGTRLTVT.

The V and J genes are TRBV6-1 and TRBJ2-7; 9 positions agree with TRBD2. Unmatched junction bases numbered 3, after V lost 0 bases and J lost 3 bases. The CDR3 is 15 amino acids. Germline V gives CDR1 MNHNS, CDR2 SASEGT. CDR3: CASSEAQAGGYEQYF. The CDR3 DNA reads as TGTGCCAGCAGTGAAGCGCAAGCGGGAGGCTACGAGCAGTACTTC.

The chain is built from TRBV19 and TRBJ2-7; tentative D call: TRBD1 (5 bases). Trimming removed 9 bases at V and 0 bases at J, with 15 bases between. In germline, CDR1 is LNHDA, CDR2 SQIVND (reference sequence). CDR3 size: 14 residues. In nucleotides, the CDR3 is TGTGCCAGCATAGGAACGGACAACTCCTACGAGCAGTACTTC. Translating it yields CASIGTDNSYEQYF.

This chain connects TRBV7-2 to TRBJ2-5, with TRBD2 matching 7 bases. The CDR3 extends over 14 amino acids. V lost 2 bases, J lost 6 bases, and 6 bases stayed unmatched. Germline lookup yields CDR1 SGHTA and CDR2 FQGNSA. Here the CDR3 reads CASSLLGGSQTQYF. CDR3 DNA: TGTGCCAGCAGCTTATTGGGGGGGTCACAGACCCAGTACTTC.

The gene calls are TRBV3-1 (or the pseudogene TRBV3-2) and TRBJ2-3; 8 bases align to TRBD2. Germline V gives CDR1 LGHDT, CDR2 YNNKEL (reference sequence). V shed 1 base and J 3 bases; nucleotides not matched to a gene: 3. The CDR3 extends over 15 amino acids. The DNA for the CDR3 is TGTGCCAGCAGCCAAGCAGCGGGAGCGACAGATACGCAGTATTTT. Translation gives CASSQAAGATDTQYF.

The chain is built from TRBV7-2 and TRBJ2-7; 7 bases line up with TRBD2. Losses at the gene ends were 7 bases for V and 3 bases for J; bases not matched to a gene: 6. In germline, CDR1 is SGHTA, CDR2 FQGNSA. This CDR3 is built from 13 residues. The DNA of the CDR3 is TGTGCCAGCACCCGGGGACTATACTACGAGCAGTACTTC. Protein sequence: CASTRGLYYEQYF.

This clone appeared a single time. The chain links TRBV6-2 or TRBV6-3 to TRBJ2-1, with 9 bases identical to TRBD2. The germline gives CDR1 MNHEY, CDR2 SVGEGT. CDR3 length equals 14 residues. Trimming removed 4 bases from V and 6 bases from J; junction bases left unmatched: 4. CDR3 in amino acids: CASSSGTSLNEQFF. Here the CDR3 DNA reads TGTGCCAGCAGTTCCGGGACTAGCCTCAATGAGCAGTTCTTC.

The J gene is TRBJ1-1, the V gene TRBV6-5, with TRBD1 identical over 7 bases. Germline CDR1 is MNHEY and CDR2 is SVGAGI. The CDR3 totals 15 residues. V gave up 6 bases and J gave up 6 bases; unmatched junction bases: 13. The CDR3 region has the DNA TGTGCCAGCAGCGGGACAGCTATCCAGCGGCCTGAAGCTTTCTTT. Amino acids: CASSGTAIQRPEAFF.

V gene TRBV4-3 combines with J gene TRBJ1-4; 8 bases line up with TRBD1. Germline CDR1 is LGHNA and CDR2 is YSLEER. The CDR3 runs 15 residues. The V and J ends lost 0 bases and 13 bases, in that order; junction bases with no gene match: 10. The CDR3 nucleotides read TGCGCCAGCAGCCAAGATCCCCCCTTGGACAGGGTACTGTTTTTT. It specifies CASSQDPPLDRVLFF.

J is TRBJ1-4 and V is TRBV5-1; the D gene is possibly TRBD1 (6 bases). V was shortened by 3 bases and J by 5 bases, with 17 bases between the two germline ends. In germline, CDR1 is SGHRS, CDR2 YFSETQ. The CDR3 contains 16 residues. The CDR3 reads CASSSGHGQRNEKLFF. The CDR3 DNA follows: TGCGCCAGCAGCTCTGGGCATGGACAGAGGAATGAAAAACTGTTTTTT.

This clone was observed a single time. The chain is built from TRBV28 and TRBJ2-7; D might be TRBD1 (6 bases). Trimming removed 5 bases from V and 4 bases from J, with 18 bases in between. The CDR3 spans 15 residues. The V gene's germline CDR1 is MDHEN and CDR2 SYDVKM. DNA of the CDR3: TGTGCCAGCAGTGCTAGGTCCGTCAGGGGATACGAGCAGTACTTC. Encoded protein: CASSARSVRGYEQYF.

The chain carries TRBV5-6 and TRBJ2-5, with no clear D. Trimming took off 0 bases at V and 5 bases at J, with 14 bases between the two ends. CDR3 length: 15 residues. Germline V gives CDR1 SGHDT, CDR2 YYEEEE. CDR3 sequence reads: CASSLVTPEAETQYF. CDR3 DNA: TGTGCCAGCAGCTTGGTAACCCCTGAGGCGGAGACCCAGTACTTC.

The J gene is TRBJ2-7, the V gene TRBV6-5, with D tentatively TRBD1 (6 bases). The CDR3 has 12 amino acids. The ends were cut back, 2 bases at V and 7 bases at J, with 9 bases in the middle. Germline V gene sequence: CDR1 MNHEY, CDR2 SVGAGI. The CDR3 here is CASSYGTKEQYF. In DNA form, the CDR3 reads TGTGCCAGCAGTTACGGGACAAAGGAGCAGTACTTC.

This clone was picked up one time. The V and J genes are TRBV7-6 and TRBJ2-3, with a weak D call TRBD2 (7 bases). CDR1 SGHVS and CDR2 FNYEAQ come from the germline V gene. V lost 3 bases and J lost 2, with 18 bases in between. The CDR3 consists of 17 residues. CDR3 amino acids: CASSLQLGGRLTDTQYF. CDR3 nucleotide sequence: TGTGCCAGCAGCTTGCAGTTGGGGGGGCGCCTCACAGATACGCAGTATTTT.

This clone was seen only once. The chain carries TRBV20-1 and TRBJ1-5, with TRBD1 matching over 10 bases. CDR3 length equals 14 residues. Germline V lookup: CDR1 DFQATT, CDR2 SNEGSKA (reference sequence). The junction had 6 bases not matched to a gene; V was cut back by 3 bases and J by 7 bases. CDR3 sequence: CSASLGTGEQPQHF. CDR3 in DNA: TGCAGTGCTAGTCTCGGGACAGGGGAACAGCCCCAGCATTTT.

In its sample, this clone was seen once. The chain couples TRBV28 to TRBJ2-2; TRBD1 aligns across 11 bases. The junction had 6 bases not matched to a gene; V was cut back by 2 bases and J by 7 bases. CDR1 and CDR2 from the germline V gene are MDHEN and SYDVKM. CDR3 length: 16 residues. CDR3 residues: CASSLPGTGGFGELFF. Here the CDR3 DNA reads TGTGCCAGCAGTTTACCCGGGACAGGGGGTTTCGGGGAGCTGTTTTTT.

This chain connects TRBV5-1 to TRBJ2-5, with 9 bases identical to TRBD2. The CDR3 is 15 amino acids. Germline V lookup: CDR1 SGHRS, CDR2 YFSETQ. Losses at the gene ends were 2 bases for V and 3 bases for J; bases not matched to a gene: 5. CDR3 DNA sequence: TGCGCCAGCAGCTTCCTGGCGGGAGGGGAAGAGACCCAGTACTTC. This codes for CASSFLAGGEETQYF. Based on the CDR3 plus reference TRBV5-1 and TRBJ2-5, the full variable domain is KAGVTQTPRYLIKTRGQQVTLSCSPISGHRSVSWYQQTPGQGLQFLFEYFSETQRNKGNFPGRFSGRQFSNSRSEMNVSTLELGDSALYLCASSFLAGGEETQYFGPGTRLLVL.

The chain has TRBV7-2 and TRBJ2-3; perhaps TRBD2 as D (6 bases). The CDR3 has 15 residues. Trimming took off 3 bases at V and 0 bases at J, with 10 bases between the two ends. Per the germline V gene, CDR1 is SGHTA and CDR2 is FQGNSA. The CDR3 here is CASSFSGLSTDTQYF. The CDR3 DNA follows: TGTGCCAGCAGCTTCTCGGGACTTAGCACAGATACGCAGTATTTT.

The rearrangement joins TRBV9 to TRBJ2-7; TRBD1 aligns across 9 bases. The CDR3 loop spans 16 amino acids. Germline lookup yields CDR1 SGDLS and CDR2 YYNGEE. V was clipped by 4 bases and J by 4 bases; unmatched bases: 12. The CDR3 bases are TGTGCCAGCAGCCCAACTCCCGGGACAGGGACATACGAGCAGTACTTC. This codes for CASSPTPGTGTYEQYF.

This chain joins TRBV28 and TRBJ1-6; tentatively, D is TRBD1 (6 bases). Germline assignment: CDR1 MDHEN and CDR2 SYDVKM. Trimming took off 6 bases at V and 8 bases at J, with 14 bases between the two ends. This CDR3 comprises 14 residues. The CDR3 reads CASSLDRPDSPLHF. The CDR3 nucleotides are TGTGCCAGCAGCCTCGACAGGCCGGATTCACCCCTCCACTTT.

The chain joins TRBV7-2 to TRBJ2-7; 7 bases match TRBD2. Germline lookup yields CDR1 SGHTA and CDR2 FQGNSA. This CDR3 is built from 16 residues. V trimming: 1 base; J trimming: 6 bases; junction bases outside the gene matches: 12. The CDR3 DNA is TGTGCCAGCAGCTTAGGCTTAGCGGGCGCGTTTCGCGAGCAGTACTTC. Its protein product is CASSLGLAGAFREQYF.

This chain uses TRBV6-1 with TRBJ2-7; 9 positions agree with TRBD1. This CDR3 spans 15 amino acids. V was pared by 0 bases and J by 7 bases, with 7 bases of the junction left unmatched. Looked up from germline, CDR1 is MNHNS and CDR2 is SASEGT. CDR3 region: CASSEAGTGTREQYF. In DNA form, the CDR3 reads TGTGCCAGCAGTGAAGCAGGGACAGGGACGAGGGAGCAGTACTTC.